This TCR beta chain was found in a study of T cell changes during pregnancy in multiple sclerosis. The CDR3 loop spans 17 amino acids. Germline CDR1 LNHDA, CDR2 SQIVND (reference sequence). V dropped 5 bases and J dropped 4; count of bases not matched to a gene: 13. Method: immunoSEQ multiplex PCR; TCRdb's copy keeps in-frame clones and lacks some. Altogether 55,000 to 70,000 clones are present, around 90% being singletons, with the ten largest covering 1.3% to 1.5%. The starting material was peripheral blood, obtained in the second trimester of pregnancy. The TCR comes from a female donor in good health, enrolled as a control in a pregnancy study. The chain recombines TRBV19 with TRBJ1-5; 8 positions match TRBD1. CDR3 sequence reads: CASSLPSTGAGNQPQHF. As DNA, the CDR3 is TGTGCCAGTAGTCTACCGTCGACAGGGGCCGGGAATCAGCCCCAGCATTTT.